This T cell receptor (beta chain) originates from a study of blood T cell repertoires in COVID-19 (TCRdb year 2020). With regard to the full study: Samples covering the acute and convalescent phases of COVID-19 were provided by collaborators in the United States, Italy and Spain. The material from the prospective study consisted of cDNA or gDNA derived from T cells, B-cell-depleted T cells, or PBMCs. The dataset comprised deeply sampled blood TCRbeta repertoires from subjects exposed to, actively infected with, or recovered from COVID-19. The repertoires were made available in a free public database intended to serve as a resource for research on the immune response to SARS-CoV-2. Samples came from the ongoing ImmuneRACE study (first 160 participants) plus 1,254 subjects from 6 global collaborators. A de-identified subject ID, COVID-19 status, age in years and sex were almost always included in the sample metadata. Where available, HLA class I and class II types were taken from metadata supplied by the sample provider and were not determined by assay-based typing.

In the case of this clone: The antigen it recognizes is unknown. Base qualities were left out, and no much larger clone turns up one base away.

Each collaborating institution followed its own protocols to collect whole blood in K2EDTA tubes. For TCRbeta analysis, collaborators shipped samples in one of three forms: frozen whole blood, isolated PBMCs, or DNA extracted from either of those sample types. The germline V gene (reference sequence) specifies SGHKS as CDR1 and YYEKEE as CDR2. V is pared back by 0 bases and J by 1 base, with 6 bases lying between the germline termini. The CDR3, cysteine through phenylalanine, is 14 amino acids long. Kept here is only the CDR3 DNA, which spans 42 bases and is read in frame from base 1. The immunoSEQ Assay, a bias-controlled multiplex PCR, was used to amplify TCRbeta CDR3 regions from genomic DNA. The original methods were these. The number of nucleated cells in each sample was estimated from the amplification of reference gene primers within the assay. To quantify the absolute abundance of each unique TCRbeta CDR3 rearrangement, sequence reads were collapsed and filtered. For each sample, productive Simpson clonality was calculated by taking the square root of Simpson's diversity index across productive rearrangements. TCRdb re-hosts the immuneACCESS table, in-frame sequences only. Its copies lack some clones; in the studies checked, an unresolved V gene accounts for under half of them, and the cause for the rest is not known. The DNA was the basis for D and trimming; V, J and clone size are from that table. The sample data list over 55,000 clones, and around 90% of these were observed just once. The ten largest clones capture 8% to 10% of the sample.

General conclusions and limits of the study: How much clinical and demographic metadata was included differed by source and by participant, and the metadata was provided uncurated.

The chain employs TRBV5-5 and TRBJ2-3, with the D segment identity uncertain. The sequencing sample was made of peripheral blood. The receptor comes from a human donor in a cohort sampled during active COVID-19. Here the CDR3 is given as CASSLGPGTDTQYF. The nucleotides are TGTGCCAGCAGCTTGGGGCCCGGCACAGATACGCAGTATTTT.